This T cell receptor beta chain emerged from a study of PD-1 blockade in classical Hodgkin lymphoma. The study, taken as a whole, reports: With respect to the repertoire differences, their causes, possibly disease activity or prior therapy, remain undefined. TCR diversity rose significantly by C4D1 in CD4+ but not CD8+ cells. Newly diagnosed and completely responding patients shared comparable baseline diversity.

The assay was immunoSEQ multiplex PCR, and TCRdb's table has in-frame clones only and misses some. The repertoire holds tens of thousands of clones, with around 82% as singletons. Turning to this clone: Its antigen remains unknown.

There was relapse after autologous stem cell transplantation in every patient, and there was variation in brentuximab vedotin exposure. Classifying best responses yielded complete response, partial response or progressive disease. Germline loops: CDR1 MDHEN, CDR2 SYDVKM. The CDR3 has 16 residues. The junction had 9 bases not matched to a gene; V was cut back by 4 bases and J by 5 bases. This TCR was recovered from a human donor with classical Hodgkin lymphoma. The V call is TRBV28, the J call TRBJ2-2; 8 positions agree with TRBD1. The source was peripheral blood mononuclear cells (PBMCs), collected before the second cycle of nivolumab. CDR3 sequence (DNA): TGTGCCAGCAGTTCCGCCGGACAGGGAGGTACCGGGGAGCTGTTTTTT. It specifies CASSSAGQGGTGELFF. Supplemented by reference TRBV28 and TRBJ2-2, the full variable domain reads DVKVTQSSRYLVKRTGEKVFLECVQDMDHENMFWYRQDPGLGLRLIYFSYDVKMKEKGDIPEGYSVSREKKERFSLILESASTNQTSMYLCASSSAGQGGTGELFFGEGSRLTVL.